What follows are 4 T cell receptor beta chains derived from one specimen sequenced in a study of blood T cell repertoires in COVID-19. Sequencing used immunoSEQ multiplex PCR; TCRdb keeps in-frame clones, though not all of them. Of roughly 380,000 clones listed, 85% are singletons. Sequenced: peripheral blood. The origin of the receptors is a woman between 18 and 29 years old with acute or convalescent COVID-19.

The rearrangement joins TRBV5-6 to TRBJ2-1; D is possibly TRBD1 (5 bases). The V end lost 0 bases, the J end lost 10 bases, and 11 bases lay between the germline ends. The CDR3 is 13 amino acids. Germline values: CDR1 SGHDT, CDR2 YYEEEE. CDR3 coding DNA: TGTGCCAGCAGCTTGGCCGGTAGGGGCGAGCAGTTCTTC. It translates to CASSLAGRGEQFF.

The gene calls are TRBV7-2 and TRBJ2-7, with a weak D call TRBD1 (6 bases). Trimming took off 3 bases at V and 5 bases at J, with 11 bases between the two ends. In germline, CDR1 is SGHTA, CDR2 FQGNSA. This CDR3 is built from 13 residues. CDR3 loop: CASSLERGNEQYF. CDR3 sequence (DNA): TGTGCCAGCAGCTTGGAAAGGGGGAACGAGCAGTACTTC.

The V call is TRBV7-8, the J call TRBJ2-2; 7 bases match TRBD2. The CDR3 extends over 15 amino acids. The junction had 10 bases not matched to a gene; V was cut back by 5 bases and J by 7 bases. Per germline, CDR1 SGHVS and CDR2 FQNEAQ. The CDR3: CASSPAWGRDGELFF. In nucleotides, the CDR3 is TGTGCCAGCAGCCCTGCGTGGGGGAGGGACGGGGAGCTGTTTTTT.

This chain uses TRBV19 with TRBJ1-4; TRBD1 agrees at 8 bases. The CDR3 sequence is 14 residues long. Trimming at V came to 5 bases and at J to 8 bases, leaving 7 bases not matched to a gene. CDR1 and CDR2 (germline): LNHDA, SQIVND (reference sequence). CDR3 nucleotides: TGTGCCAGTAGTTTTGGACAGGGTTACGAAAAACTGTTTTTT. It is translated as CASSFGQGYEKLFF.